The rows below give T cell receptor beta chains drawn from one sample of a study of neurological immune-mediated disorders. Using its own MiXCR run on the 5' RACE reads, TCRdb lists one record per CDR3 protein. The sample holds around 46,000 distinct CDR3 sequences, 1.9% seen once. Sequencing was performed on PBMCs. The receptors shown here come from a woman aged 40 to 49 with multiple sclerosis. The CDR3 runs from the conserved cysteine through the conserved F or W. D genes are given only for firm matches. Sizes are listed as how often the clone was seen (once, few, many) or a class if it is expanded.

V gene: TRBV29-1; J gene: TRBJ2-7; clone size: many; D gene: -; CDR3 protein: CSVEDNPHEQYF; CDR3 DNA: TGCAGCGTTGAGGATAACCCCCACGAGCAGTACTTC
V gene: TRBV5-1; J gene: TRBJ2-1; clone size: many; D gene: -; CDR3 protein: CASSLDAAIYNEQFF; CDR3 DNA: TGCGCCAGCAGCTTGGACGCAGCCATCTACAATGAGCAGTTCTTC
V gene: TRBV9; J gene: TRBJ2-7; clone size: many; D gene: -; CDR3 protein: CASSVAGAGNEQYF; CDR3 DNA: TGTGCCAGCAGCGTAGCGGGGGCCGGGAACGAGCAGTACTTC
V gene: TRBV30; J gene: TRBJ1-5; clone size: many; D gene: -; CDR3 protein: CAWSRGEQPQHF; CDR3 DNA: TGTGCCTGGAGTAGAGGGGAACAGCCCCAGCATTTT
V gene: TRBV9; J gene: TRBJ2-5; clone size: many; D gene: TRBD1; CDR3 protein: CASSTGGQGEETQYF; CDR3 DNA: TGTGCCAGCAGCACGGGGGGACAGGGGGAAGAGACCCAGTACTTC
V gene: TRBV10-3; J gene: TRBJ1-6; clone size: many; D gene: -; CDR3 protein: CAISGGGDGSPLHF; CDR3 DNA: TGTGCCATCAGTGGGGGAGGGGACGGTTCACCCCTCCACTTT
V gene: TRBV20-1; J gene: TRBJ1-2; clone size: few; D gene: -; CDR3 protein: CSAREGGYGYTF; CDR3 DNA: TGCAGTGCTAGAGAGGGGGGCTATGGCTACACCTTC
V gene: TRBV5-1; J gene: TRBJ2-7; clone size: many; D gene: TRBD1; CDR3 protein: CASSKDRDGSYEQYF; CDR3 DNA: TGCGCCAGCAGCAAGGACAGGGACGGCTCCTACGAGCAGTACTTC
V gene: TRBV5-1; J gene: TRBJ1-5; clone size: many; D gene: TRBD1; CDR3 protein: CASSPRTGGGQPQHF; CDR3 DNA: TGCGCCAGCAGCCCCCGGACAGGGGGCGGACAGCCCCAGCATTTT
V gene: TRBV7-7; J gene: TRBJ1-1; clone size: many; D gene: TRBD1; CDR3 protein: CASSRDRNTEAFF; CDR3 DNA: TGTGCCAGCAGCCGGGACAGGAACACTGAAGCTTTCTTT
V gene: TRBV7-2; J gene: TRBJ1-3; clone size: many; D gene: TRBD1; CDR3 protein: CASSSTGGSVTIYF; CDR3 DNA: TGTGCCAGCAGCTCGACAGGGGGATCGGTCACCATATATTTT
V gene: TRBV5-1; J gene: TRBJ2-2; clone size: many; D gene: -; CDR3 protein: CASSPRQLVGTGELFF; CDR3 DNA: TGCGCCAGCAGCCCTAGACAGCTAGTCGGCACCGGGGAGCTGTTTTTT
V gene: TRBV10-2; J gene: TRBJ2-1; clone size: many; D gene: -; CDR3 protein: CASLRGVEQFF; CDR3 DNA: TGCGCCAGCCTGCGGGGAGTTGAGCAGTTCTTC
V gene: TRBV5-1; J gene: TRBJ1-1; clone size: many; D gene: -; CDR3 protein: CASNGLNTEAFF; CDR3 DNA: TGCGCCAGCAATGGGTTGAACACTGAAGCTTTCTTT
V gene: TRBV6-6; J gene: TRBJ1-4; clone size: many; D gene: -; CDR3 protein: CASMGRTTNEKLFF; CDR3 DNA: TGTGCCAGCATGGGTAGGACAACTAATGAAAAACTGTTTTTT
V gene: TRBV10-2; J gene: TRBJ1-1; clone size: many; D gene: -; CDR3 protein: CASSYGTNTEAFF; CDR3 DNA: TGCGCCAGCAGTTACGGGACGAACACTGAAGCTTTCTTT
V gene: TRBV20-1; J gene: TRBJ1-2; clone size: many; D gene: TRBD1; CDR3 protein: CSAGTGLGYTF; CDR3 DNA: TGCAGTGCTGGGACAGGGCTCGGCTACACCTTC
V gene: TRBV7-3; J gene: TRBJ2-2; clone size: many; D gene: TRBD1; CDR3 protein: CASSRGQAGTGELFF; CDR3 DNA: TGTGCCAGCAGCAGGGGACAGGCCGGCACCGGGGAGCTGTTTTTT
V gene: TRBV24-1; J gene: TRBJ2-1; clone size: many; D gene: TRBD2; CDR3 protein: CATSDHPGGDHNEQFF; CDR3 DNA: TGTGCCACCAGTGACCACCCTGGGGGGGATCACAATGAGCAGTTCTTC
V gene: TRBV20-1; J gene: TRBJ1-3; clone size: many; D gene: -; CDR3 protein: CSAFNPSSGNTIYF; CDR3 DNA: TGCAGTGCTTTTAACCCGTCCTCTGGAAACACCATATATTTT
V gene: TRBV20-1; J gene: TRBJ2-7; clone size: many; D gene: -; CDR3 protein: CSAVSDYEQYF; CDR3 DNA: TGCAGTGCTGTCTCCGACTACGAGCAGTACTTC
V gene: TRBV29-1; J gene: TRBJ2-7; clone size: many; D gene: -; CDR3 protein: CSVWRGREQYF; CDR3 DNA: TGCAGCGTATGGAGAGGACGCGAGCAGTACTTC
V gene: TRBV5-1; J gene: TRBJ1-3; clone size: many; D gene: TRBD1; CDR3 protein: CASSLGGQSSGNTIYF; CDR3 DNA: TGCGCCAGCAGCTTGGGGGGACAGAGCTCTGGAAACACCATATATTTT
V gene: TRBV7-3; J gene: TRBJ2-7; clone size: many; D gene: -; CDR3 protein: CASSQTVLREQYF; CDR3 DNA: TGTGCCAGCAGCCAAACCGTACTACGAGAGCAGTACTTC
V gene: TRBV5-6; J gene: TRBJ1-2; clone size: many; D gene: -; CDR3 protein: CASSRWPEPRGYTF; CDR3 DNA: TGTGCCAGCAGCCGCTGGCCGGAGCCCCGAGGCTACACCTTC
V gene: TRBV5-1; J gene: TRBJ2-1; clone size: many; D gene: TRBD1; CDR3 protein: CASSLQGVSYNEQFF; CDR3 DNA: TGCGCCAGCAGCCTGCAGGGGGTTTCCTACAATGAGCAGTTCTTC
V gene: TRBV18; J gene: TRBJ2-1; clone size: many; D gene: -; CDR3 protein: CASSPSSRGPVYNEQFF; CDR3 DNA: TGTGCCAGCTCACCCTCGAGTCGGGGGCCAGTTTACAATGAGCAGTTCTTC
V gene: TRBV6-6; J gene: TRBJ2-2; clone size: many; D gene: -; CDR3 protein: CASSFAITGELFF; CDR3 DNA: TGTGCCAGCAGTTTCGCGATCACCGGGGAGCTGTTTTTT
V gene: TRBV20-1; J gene: TRBJ1-1; clone size: many; D gene: -; CDR3 protein: CSASSPVRGDTEAFF; CDR3 DNA: TGCAGTGCTAGTTCACCGGTTCGGGGGGACACTGAAGCTTTCTTT
V gene: TRBV4-2; J gene: TRBJ1-1; clone size: many; D gene: -; CDR3 protein: CASSQDRGRGGTEAFF; CDR3 DNA: TGTGCCAGCAGCCAAGATAGGGGTCGGGGAGGGACTGAAGCTTTCTTT
V gene: TRBV20-1; J gene: TRBJ2-3; clone size: many; D gene: TRBD2; CDR3 protein: CSARDPGLAGGAGDTQYF; CDR3 DNA: TGCAGTGCTAGGGATCCGGGACTAGCGGGGGGGGCAGGAGATACGCAGTATTTT
V gene: TRBV20-1; J gene: TRBJ2-2; clone size: many; D gene: TRBD2; CDR3 protein: CSARPDAGGAGELFF; CDR3 DNA: TGCAGTGCTAGACCCGACGCCGGGGGGGCCGGGGAGCTGTTTTTT
V gene: TRBV5-1; J gene: TRBJ2-2; clone size: few; D gene: -; CDR3 protein: CDSSTTNGELFF; CDR3 DNA: TGCGACAGCAGCACCACGAACGGGGAGCTGTTTTTT
V gene: TRBV20-1; J gene: TRBJ2-3; clone size: many; D gene: -; CDR3 protein: CSARDPQGGQTQYF; CDR3 DNA: TGCAGTGCTAGAGATCCCCAAGGAGGTCAAACGCAGTATTTT
V gene: TRBV7-2; J gene: TRBJ2-3; clone size: many; D gene: -; CDR3 protein: CASSPGRGTDTQYF; CDR3 DNA: TGTGCCAGCAGCCCCGGGCGGGGTACAGATACGCAGTATTTT
V gene: TRBV10-3; J gene: TRBJ2-3; clone size: many; D gene: -; CDR3 protein: CAISESGPLLTDTQYF; CDR3 DNA: TGTGCCATCAGTGAGTCGGGTCCACTCCTCACAGATACGCAGTATTTT